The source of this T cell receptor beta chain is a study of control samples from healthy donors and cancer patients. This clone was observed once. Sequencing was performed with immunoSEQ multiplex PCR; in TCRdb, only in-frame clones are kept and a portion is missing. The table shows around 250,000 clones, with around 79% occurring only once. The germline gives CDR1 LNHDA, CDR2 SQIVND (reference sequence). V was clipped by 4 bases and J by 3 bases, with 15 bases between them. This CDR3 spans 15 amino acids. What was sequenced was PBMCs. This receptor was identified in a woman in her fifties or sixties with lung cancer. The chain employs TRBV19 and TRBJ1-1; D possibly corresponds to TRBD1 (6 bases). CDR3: CASSRNRARDTEAFF. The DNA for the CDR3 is TGTGCCAGTAGTAGGAACAGGGCGAGGGACACTGAAGCTTTCTTT.